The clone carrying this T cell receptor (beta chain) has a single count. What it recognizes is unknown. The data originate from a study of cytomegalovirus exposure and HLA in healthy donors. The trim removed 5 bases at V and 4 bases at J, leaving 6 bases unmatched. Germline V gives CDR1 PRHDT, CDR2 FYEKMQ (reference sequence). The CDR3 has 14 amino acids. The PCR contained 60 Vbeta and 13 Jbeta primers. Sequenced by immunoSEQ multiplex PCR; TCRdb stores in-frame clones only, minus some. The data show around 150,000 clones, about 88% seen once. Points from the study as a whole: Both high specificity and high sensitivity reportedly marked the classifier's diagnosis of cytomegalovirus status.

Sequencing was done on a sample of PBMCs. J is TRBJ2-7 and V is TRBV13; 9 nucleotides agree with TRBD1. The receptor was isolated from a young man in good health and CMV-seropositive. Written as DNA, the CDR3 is TGTGCCAGCAGCGACCGGGACAGGGCTTACGAGCAGTACTTC. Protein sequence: CASSDRDRAYEQYF.